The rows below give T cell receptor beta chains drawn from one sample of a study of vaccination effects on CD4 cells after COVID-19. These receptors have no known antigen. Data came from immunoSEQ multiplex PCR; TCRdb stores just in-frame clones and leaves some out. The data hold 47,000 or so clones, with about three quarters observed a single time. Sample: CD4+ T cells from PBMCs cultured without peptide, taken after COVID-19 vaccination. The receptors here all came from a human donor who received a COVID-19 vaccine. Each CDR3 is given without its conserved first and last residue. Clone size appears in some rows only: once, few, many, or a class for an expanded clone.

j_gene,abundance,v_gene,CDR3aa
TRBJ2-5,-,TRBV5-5,ASWSLGQETQY
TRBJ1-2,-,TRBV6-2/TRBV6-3,ASSYSGTGGDYT
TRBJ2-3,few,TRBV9,ASSVAGDTQY
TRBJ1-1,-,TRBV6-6,ASRTGENTEAF
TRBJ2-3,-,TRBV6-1,ASSESPIWGIGGNTQY
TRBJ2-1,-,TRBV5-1,ASSLASGGNEQF
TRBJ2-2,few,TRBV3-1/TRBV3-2,ASSHNPGTDTGELF
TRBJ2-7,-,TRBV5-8,ASSPWTSGSYEQY
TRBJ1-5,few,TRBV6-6,ASTPGGESQPQH
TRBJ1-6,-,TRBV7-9,ASGGQGDSPLH
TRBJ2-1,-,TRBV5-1,ASSSRSLAGLSYNEQF
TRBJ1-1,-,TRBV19,ASSSYTGGAF
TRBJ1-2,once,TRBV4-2,ASSQDMMPPYYGYT
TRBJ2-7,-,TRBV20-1,SARSGHEQY
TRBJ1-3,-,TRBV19,ASTRLDAGNTIY